This T cell receptor beta chain came from a study of blood T cell repertoires in COVID-19 (dated by TCRdb to 2019 to 2021). Some background on the complete study: Collaborator samples came from the United States, Italy and Spain and covered acute and convalescent phases of COVID-19. The material from the prospective study consisted of cDNA or gDNA derived from T cells, B-cell-depleted T cells, or PBMCs. Deeply sampled blood TCRbeta repertoires from subjects exposed to, actively infected with, or recovered from COVID-19 were included in the dataset. The repertoires were released in a freely available public database meant as a resource for research on the immune response to SARS-CoV-2. Samples came from the ongoing ImmuneRACE study (first 160 participants) plus 1,254 subjects from 6 global collaborators. A de-identified subject ID, COVID-19 status, age in years and sex were almost always included in the sample metadata. Where available, HLA class I and class II types were obtained from metadata supplied by the sample provider rather than from assay-based typing.

A second Seattle source provided samples from volunteer blood donors who had recovered from COVID-19. Whole blood was collected in K2EDTA tubes by collaborating institutions according to the institutions' own protocols. For TCRbeta analysis, collaborator samples were shipped as frozen whole blood, as isolated PBMCs, or as DNA extracted from either sample type. The immunoSEQ Assay, a bias-controlled multiplex PCR, was used to amplify TCRbeta CDR3 regions from genomic DNA. On the authors' methods: Within the assay, amplification of reference gene primers was used to estimate how many nucleated cells each sample contained. Sequence reads were collapsed and filtered to measure the absolute abundance of every unique TCRbeta CDR3 rearrangement. For each sample, productive Simpson clonality was calculated as the square root of Simpson's diversity index across productive rearrangements. TCRdb mirrors the immuneACCESS table, restricted to in-frame sequences. Some clones are absent from its copies; in checked studies, under half trace to an unresolved V gene, and the reason for the others is unknown. D and trimming were read from the DNA, whereas the V and J calls and clone size are those reported in that table. The sample table contains under 300,000 clones; only one count was recorded for roughly 84% of them. 1.5% of the sample belongs to the ten largest clones.

General study outcomes and caveats: How much clinical and demographic metadata was included differed by source and by participant, and the metadata was provided uncurated.

In regard to this clone: No cognate antigen has been identified for it. Per-nucleotide qualities are absent, and no much larger clonotype sits a single base away.

From cysteine to phenylalanine, the CDR3 is 13 amino acids long. Kept here is only the CDR3 DNA, which spans 39 bases and is read in frame from base 1. CDR1 GTSNPN and CDR2 SVGIG are derived from the germline V gene (reference sequence). The germline V end is reduced by 3 bases and the J end by 4 bases; junction bases left unmatched: 3. Material for sequencing was peripheral blood. The source is a woman between 40 and 55 years old who had recovered from COVID-19. The V and J genes are TRBV30 and TRBJ2-5; 9 bases in the middle match TRBD2. CDR3 sequence: CAWSVGLAETQYF. In nucleotide form, the sequence is TGTGCCTGGAGCGTGGGACTAGCAGAGACCCAGTACTTC.